Each of the 13 T cell receptor beta chains below was sequenced from the same sample in a study of technical replicates of blood from a few donors. Libraries were prepared by immunoSEQ multiplex PCR; TCRdb keeps only in-frame clonotypes and omits some of them. The sample holds about 84,000 clones; approximately 90% are singletons and the top ten take 0.2% to 0.3%. Sequenced: T cells isolated from PBMCs. Every receptor here comes from a human donor in good health.

The V gene is TRBV27, the J gene TRBJ2-7; TRBD2 is a possible D gene (5 bases). From germline, CDR1 is MNHEY and CDR2 SMNVEV (reference sequence). This CDR3 has 14 residues. Trimming pared 4 bases from V and 2 bases from J, leaving 12 bases between. The CDR3 protein is CASSYQAGTYEQYF. CDR3 sequence (DNA): TGTGCCAGCAGTTACCAAGCCGGGACCTACGAGCAGTACTTC.

CDR3 bases: TGTGCAAGTCGCTTAACGGCGACTAGCGGCCCTTACAATGAGCAGTTCTTC. It encodes CASRLTATSGPYNEQFF. This chain links TRBV12-2 with TRBJ2-1; TRBD2 reflects the table's D call only, with no check against the DNA. TRBV12-2 corresponds to a pseudogene. The CDR3 totals 17 residues.

This chain connects TRBV28 to TRBJ2-3; 10 nucleotides align to TRBD2. CDR3 length: 16 amino acids. Trimming removed 2 bases from V and 2 bases from J; junction bases left unmatched: 4. Per germline, CDR1 MDHEN and CDR2 SYDVKM. For the CDR3, the DNA is TGTGCCAGCAGTTTAATGACTAGCGGGTACACAGATACGCAGTATTTT. Its translation: CASSLMTSGYTDTQYF.

This chain connects TRBV6-6 to TRBJ1-6; no reliable D call. CDR3 length equals 12 residues. V gave up 6 bases and J gave up 7 bases, with 7 bases separating them. CDR1 is MNHNY, CDR2 SVGAGI, per germline (reference sequence). The chain's CDR3 is CASRTGNSPLHF. As DNA, the CDR3 is TGTGCCAGCAGGACCGGGAATTCACCCCTCCACTTT.

The rearrangement uses TRBV19 and TRBJ1-5; perhaps TRBD1 as D (6 bases). CDR1 is LNHDA, CDR2 SQIVND, per germline (reference sequence). Between the trimmed V and J ends, which lost 1 base and 3 bases, there was a span of 10 bases. CDR3 length: 15 residues. The CDR3 DNA is TGTGCCAGTAGTATAGGCCAGGGGTACAATCAGCCCCAGCATTTT. This sequence encodes CASSIGQGYNQPQHF. Full variable domain (remainder filled in from reference TRBV19 and TRBJ1-5): DGGITQSPKYLFRKEGQNVTLSCEQNLNHDAMYWYRQDPGQGLRLIYYSQIVNDFQKGDIAEGYSVSREKKESFPLTVTSAQKNPTAFYLCASSIGQGYNQPQHFGDGTRLSIL.

The chain carries TRBV4-1 and TRBJ2-1; TRBD2 aligns across 8 bases. The ends lost 4 bases at V and 4 bases at J; junction bases unmatched: 9. There are 16 residues in the CDR3. The germline CDR1 and CDR2 sequences are MGHRA and YSYEKL. Here the CDR3 reads CASSPSRAGEYNEQFF. The DNA for the CDR3 is TGCGCCAGCAGCCCCTCAAGAGCGGGGGAATACAATGAGCAGTTCTTC.

This clone showed up just once. The chain recombines TRBV14 with TRBJ1-2; TRBD1 matches 8 bases. CDR1 is SGHDN and CDR2 is FVKESK in the germline V gene. The V segment lost 4 bases and the J segment 13 bases; nucleotides outside the gene matches: 8. The CDR3 runs 12 residues. The chain's CDR3 is CASSLWTGLRTF. CDR3 DNA sequence: TGTGCCAGCAGCCTGTGGACAGGGCTTCGCACCTTC.

The chain uses TRBV19 and TRBJ2-7, with D possibly matching TRBD1 (6 bases). The germline gives CDR1 LNHDA, CDR2 SQIVND (reference sequence). Deletions cut 6 bases from V and 0 bases from J, with 15 bases between. The CDR3 contains 15 residues. CDR3 nucleotides: TGTGCCAGTAGCCAAATTCACAGGGCCTCCTACGAGCAGTACTTC. Its protein is CASSQIHRASYEQYF. The variable domain in full, with the rest retrieved from reference TRBV19 and TRBJ2-7, is DGGITQSPKYLFRKEGQNVTLSCEQNLNHDAMYWYRQDPGQGLRLIYYSQIVNDFQKGDIAEGYSVSREKKESFPLTVTSAQKNPTAFYLCASSQIHRASYEQYFGPGTRLTVT.

The gene calls are TRBV11-2 and TRBJ2-7; D unresolved. CDR3 length equals 12 residues. Trimming stripped 5 bases from V and 3 bases from J, with 8 bases between. CDR1 is SGHAT, CDR2 FQNNGV, per germline. DNA for the CDR3: TGTGCCAGCAGCCCCCGGAGCTACGAGCAGTACTTC. Protein sequence: CASSPRSYEQYF.

V and J are TRBV4-1 and TRBJ2-4, with 11 bases matching TRBD1. Germline V gene lookup returns CDR1 MGHRA and CDR2 YSYEKL. The CDR3 consists of 15 residues. The J segment lost 5 bases and the V segment lost 2 bases, leaving 2 bases of the junction unmatched. Written as DNA, the CDR3 is TGCGCCAGCAGCCAACGGACAGGGGGCGAAAACATTCAGTACTTC. The encoded protein is CASSQRTGGENIQYF.

This clone was detected once. The rearrangement links TRBV14 to TRBJ1-1; a possible D gene is TRBD1 (5 bases). V gave up 4 bases and J gave up 7 bases, with 13 bases separating them. Germline loops: CDR1 SGHDN, CDR2 FVKESK. The CDR3 runs 13 residues. The CDR3 bases are TGTGCCAGCAGCCGGAGGGGACGACTTGAAGCTTTCTTT. It is translated as CASSRRGRLEAFF. Complete variable domain (other parts from reference TRBV14 and TRBJ1-1): EAGVTQFPSHSVIEKGQTVTLRCDPISGHDNLYWYRRVMGKEIKFLLHFVKESKQDESGMPNNRFLAERTGGTYSTLKVQPAELEDSGVYFCASSRRGRLEAFFGQGTRLTVV.

This chain connects TRBV7-6 to TRBJ1-2; 9 bases fit TRBD1. The CDR3 length is 15 residues. The germline V gene encodes CDR1 SGHVS and CDR2 FNYEAQ. V shed 5 bases and J 4 bases; nucleotides not matched to a gene: 8. DNA for the CDR3: TGTGCCAGCAGCCCGGGACAGGGAAGAGGCTATGGCTACACCTTC. Its protein product is CASSPGQGRGYGYTF.

V and J are TRBV5-4 and TRBJ2-7; tentatively, D is TRBD1 (6 bases). The CDR3 has 16 amino acids. CDR1 is SGHNT and CDR2 is YYREEE in the germline V gene (reference sequence). Deletions cut 1 base from V and 2 bases from J, with 16 bases between. The CDR3: CASSLNPTQGPYEQYF. CDR3 nucleotides: TGTGCCAGCAGCTTGAACCCCACGCAGGGGCCCTACGAGCAGTACTTC.